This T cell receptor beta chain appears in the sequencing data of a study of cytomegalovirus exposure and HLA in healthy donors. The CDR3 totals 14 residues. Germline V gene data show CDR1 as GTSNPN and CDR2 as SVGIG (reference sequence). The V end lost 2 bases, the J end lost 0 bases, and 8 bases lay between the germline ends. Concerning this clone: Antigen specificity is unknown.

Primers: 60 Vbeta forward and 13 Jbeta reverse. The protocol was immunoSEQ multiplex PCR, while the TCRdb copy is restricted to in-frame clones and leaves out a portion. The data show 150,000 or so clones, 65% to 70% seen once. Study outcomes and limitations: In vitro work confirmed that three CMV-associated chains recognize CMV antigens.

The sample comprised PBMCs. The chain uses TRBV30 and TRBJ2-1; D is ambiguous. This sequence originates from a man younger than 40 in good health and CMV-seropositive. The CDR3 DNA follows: TGTGCCTGGAGTAGTACCAGCTCCTACAATGAGCAGTTCTTC. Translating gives CAWSSTSSYNEQFF.